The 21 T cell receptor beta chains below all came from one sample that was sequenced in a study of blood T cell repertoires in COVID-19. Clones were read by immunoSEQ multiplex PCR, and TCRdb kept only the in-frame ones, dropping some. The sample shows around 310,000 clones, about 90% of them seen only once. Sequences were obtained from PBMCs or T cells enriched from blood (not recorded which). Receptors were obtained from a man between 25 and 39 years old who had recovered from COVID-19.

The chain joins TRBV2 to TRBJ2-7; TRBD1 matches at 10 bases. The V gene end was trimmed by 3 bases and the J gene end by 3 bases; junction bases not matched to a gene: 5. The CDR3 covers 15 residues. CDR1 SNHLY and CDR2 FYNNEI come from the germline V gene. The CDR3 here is CASSERGQGLYEQYF. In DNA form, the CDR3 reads TGTGCCAGCAGTGAGAGGGGACAGGGGCTCTACGAGCAGTACTTC.

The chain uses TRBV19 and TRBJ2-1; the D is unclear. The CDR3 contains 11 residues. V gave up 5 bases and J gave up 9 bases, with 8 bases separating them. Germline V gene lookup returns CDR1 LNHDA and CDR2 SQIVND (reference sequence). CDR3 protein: CASSLGPEQFF. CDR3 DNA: TGTGCCAGTAGTCTCGGTCCTGAGCAGTTCTTC.

For the CDR3, the DNA is TGTGCCAGCTCACAGGGGCGCTATGGCTACACCTTC. Translation gives CASSQGRYGYTF. The chain links TRBV18 to TRBJ1-2; perhaps TRBD1 as D (5 bases). The germline V and J ends were trimmed by 4 bases and 4 bases, with 7 bases remaining between them. This CDR3 is built from 12 residues. Germline assignment: CDR1 KGHSH and CDR2 LQKENI.

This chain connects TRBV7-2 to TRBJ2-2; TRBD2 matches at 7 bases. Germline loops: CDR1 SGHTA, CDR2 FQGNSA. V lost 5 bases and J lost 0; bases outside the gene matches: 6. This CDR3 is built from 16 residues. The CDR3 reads CASSPRTRPNTGELFF. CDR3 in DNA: TGTGCCAGCAGCCCCCGGACTAGACCGAACACCGGGGAGCTGTTTTTT. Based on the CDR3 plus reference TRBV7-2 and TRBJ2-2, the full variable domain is GAGVSQSPSNKVTEKGKDVELRCDPISGHTALYWYRQSLGQGLEFLIYFQGNSAPDKSGLPSDRFSAERTGGSVSTLTIQRTQQEDSAVYLCASSPRTRPNTGELFFGEGSRLTVL.

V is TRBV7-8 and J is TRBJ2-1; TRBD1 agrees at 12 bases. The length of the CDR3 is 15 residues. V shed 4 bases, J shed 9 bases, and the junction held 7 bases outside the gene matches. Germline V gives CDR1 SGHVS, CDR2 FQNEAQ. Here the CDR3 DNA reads TGTGCCAGCAGCTCTTCCGGGACAGGGGGCACTGAGCAGTTCTTC. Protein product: CASSSSGTGGTEQFF.

Written as DNA, the CDR3 is TGTGCCACCCCCGAACAGGGGGCGCAGGGGGATAATTCACCCCTCCACTTT. It codes for CATPEQGAQGDNSPLHF. The V gene is TRBV15, the J gene TRBJ1-6, with 9 bases identical to TRBD1. V lost 8 bases and J lost 5; bases outside the gene matches: 13. CDR1 is LNHNV and CDR2 is YYDKDF in the germline V gene (reference sequence). This CDR3 comprises 17 residues.

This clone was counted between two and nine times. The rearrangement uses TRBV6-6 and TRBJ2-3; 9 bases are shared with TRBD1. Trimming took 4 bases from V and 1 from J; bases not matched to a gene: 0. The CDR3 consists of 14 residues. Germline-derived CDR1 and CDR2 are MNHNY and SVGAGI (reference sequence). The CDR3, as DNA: TGTGCCAGCAGTTGGACAGGGGGCACAGATACGCAGTATTTT. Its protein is CASSWTGGTDTQYF.

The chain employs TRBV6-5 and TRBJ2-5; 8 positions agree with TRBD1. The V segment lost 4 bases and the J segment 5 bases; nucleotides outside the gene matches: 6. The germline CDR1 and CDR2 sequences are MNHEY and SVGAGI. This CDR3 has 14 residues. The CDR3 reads CASSLTGGGETQYF. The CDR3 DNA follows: TGTGCCAGCAGTTTAACAGGGGGTGGGGAGACCCAGTACTTC.

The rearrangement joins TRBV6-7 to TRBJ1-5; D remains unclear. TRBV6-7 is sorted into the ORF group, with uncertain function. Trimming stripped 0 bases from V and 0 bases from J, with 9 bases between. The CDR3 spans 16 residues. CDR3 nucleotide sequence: TGTGCCAGCAGTTACTCGAGGGTTTATAGCAATCAGCCCCAGCATTTT. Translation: CASSYSRVYSNQPQHF.

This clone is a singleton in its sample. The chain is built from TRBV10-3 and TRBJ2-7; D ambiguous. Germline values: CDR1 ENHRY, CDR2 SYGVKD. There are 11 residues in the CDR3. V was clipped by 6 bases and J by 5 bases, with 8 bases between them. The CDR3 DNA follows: TGTGCCATCAGGAACTTACACGAGCAGTACTTC. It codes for CAIRNLHEQYF.

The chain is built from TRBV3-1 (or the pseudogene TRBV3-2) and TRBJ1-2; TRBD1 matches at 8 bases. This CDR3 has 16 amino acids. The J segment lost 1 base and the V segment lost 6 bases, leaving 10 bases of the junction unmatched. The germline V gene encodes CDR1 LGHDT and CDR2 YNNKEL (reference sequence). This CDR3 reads CASSFLPGQVNYGYTF. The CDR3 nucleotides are TGTGCCAGCAGTTTTCTCCCGGGACAGGTTAACTATGGCTACACCTTC.

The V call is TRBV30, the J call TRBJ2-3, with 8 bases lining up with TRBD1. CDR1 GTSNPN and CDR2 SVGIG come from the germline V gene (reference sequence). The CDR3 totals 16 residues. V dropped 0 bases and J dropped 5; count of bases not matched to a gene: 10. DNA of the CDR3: TGTGCCTGGAGTGTATTTTGGTCACAGGGGGAAGATACGCAGTATTTT. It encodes CAWSVFWSQGEDTQYF.

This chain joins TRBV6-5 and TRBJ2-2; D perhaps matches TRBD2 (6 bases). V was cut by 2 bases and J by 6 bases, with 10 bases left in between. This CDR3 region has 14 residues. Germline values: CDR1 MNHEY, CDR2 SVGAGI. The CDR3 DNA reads TGTGCCAGCAGTTACGGTCGGGGGTCCGGGGAGCTGTTTTTT. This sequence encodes CASSYGRGSGELFF.

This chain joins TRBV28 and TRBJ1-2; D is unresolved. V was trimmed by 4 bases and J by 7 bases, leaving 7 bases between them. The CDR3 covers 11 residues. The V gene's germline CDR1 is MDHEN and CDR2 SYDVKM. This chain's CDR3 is CASSWASGYTF. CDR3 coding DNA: TGTGCCAGCAGTTGGGCCTCTGGCTACACCTTC.

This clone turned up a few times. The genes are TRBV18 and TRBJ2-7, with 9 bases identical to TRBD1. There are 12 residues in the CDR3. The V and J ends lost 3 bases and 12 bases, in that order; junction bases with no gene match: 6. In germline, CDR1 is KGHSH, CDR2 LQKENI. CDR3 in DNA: TGTGCCAGCTCACCGGACAGGGGTTTACTGTACTTC. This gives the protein CASSPDRGLLYF.

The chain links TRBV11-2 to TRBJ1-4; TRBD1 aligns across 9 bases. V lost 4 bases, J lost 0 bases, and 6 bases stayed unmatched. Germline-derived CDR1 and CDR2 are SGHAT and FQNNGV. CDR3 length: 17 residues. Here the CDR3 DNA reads TGTGCCAGCAGCTCCGGGACAGGGAGGCCAACTAATGAAAAACTGTTTTTT. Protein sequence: CASSSGTGRPTNEKLFF.

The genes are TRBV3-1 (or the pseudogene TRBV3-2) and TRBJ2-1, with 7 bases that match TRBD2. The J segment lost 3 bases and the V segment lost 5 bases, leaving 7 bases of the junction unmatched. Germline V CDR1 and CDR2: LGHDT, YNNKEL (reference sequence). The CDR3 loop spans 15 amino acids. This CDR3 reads CASSTGTTDYNEQFF. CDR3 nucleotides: TGTGCCAGCAGCACCGGGACTACAGACTACAATGAGCAGTTCTTC.

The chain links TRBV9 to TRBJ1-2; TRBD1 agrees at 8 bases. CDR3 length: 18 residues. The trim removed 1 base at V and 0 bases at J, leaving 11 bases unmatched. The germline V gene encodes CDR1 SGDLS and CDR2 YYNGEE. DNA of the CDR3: TGTGCCAGCAGCGTAAGGGATACACAGGGGGGAGCTAACTATGGCTACACCTTC. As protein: CASSVRDTQGGANYGYTF.

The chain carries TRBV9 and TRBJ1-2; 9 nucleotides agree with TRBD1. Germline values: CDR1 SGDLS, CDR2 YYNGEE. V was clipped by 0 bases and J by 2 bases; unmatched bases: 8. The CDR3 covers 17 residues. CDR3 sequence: CASSVEATGGRNYGYTF. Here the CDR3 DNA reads TGTGCCAGCAGCGTAGAAGCCACAGGGGGCAGGAACTATGGCTACACCTTC.

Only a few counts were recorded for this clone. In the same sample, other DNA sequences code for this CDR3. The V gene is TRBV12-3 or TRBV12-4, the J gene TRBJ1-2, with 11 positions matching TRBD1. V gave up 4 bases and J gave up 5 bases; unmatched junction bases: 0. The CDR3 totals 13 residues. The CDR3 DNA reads TGTGCCAGCAGTTGGGACAGGGGGTATGGCTACACCTTC. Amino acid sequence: CASSWDRGYGYTF.

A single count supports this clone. CDR3 sequence: CASESSGNTIYF. CDR3 DNA: TGTGCCAGCGAGAGCTCTGGAAACACCATATATTTT. This chain links TRBV2 with TRBJ1-3; no reliable D call. Trimming left V 8 bases short and J 0 bases short, with 5 bases between. Germline assignment: CDR1 SNHLY and CDR2 FYNNEI. The CDR3 spans 12 residues.